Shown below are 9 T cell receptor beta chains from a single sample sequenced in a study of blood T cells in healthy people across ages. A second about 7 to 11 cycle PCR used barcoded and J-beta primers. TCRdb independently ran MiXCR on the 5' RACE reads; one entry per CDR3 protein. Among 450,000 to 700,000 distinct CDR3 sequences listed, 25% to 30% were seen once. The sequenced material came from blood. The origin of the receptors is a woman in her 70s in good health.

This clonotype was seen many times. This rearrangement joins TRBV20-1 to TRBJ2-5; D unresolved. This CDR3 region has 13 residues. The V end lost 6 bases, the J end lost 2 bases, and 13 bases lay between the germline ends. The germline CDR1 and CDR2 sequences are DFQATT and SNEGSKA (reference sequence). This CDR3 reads CSAAVWAQETQYF. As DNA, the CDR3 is TGCAGTGCCGCGGTGTGGGCACAAGAGACCCAGTACTTC.

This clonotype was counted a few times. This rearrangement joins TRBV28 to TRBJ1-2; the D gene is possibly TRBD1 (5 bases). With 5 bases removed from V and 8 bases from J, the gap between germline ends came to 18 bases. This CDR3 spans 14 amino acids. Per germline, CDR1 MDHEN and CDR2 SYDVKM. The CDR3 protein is CASSPPVGGAGYTF. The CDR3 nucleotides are TGTGCCAGCAGTCCACCGGTGGGGGGAGCGGGCTACACCTTC.

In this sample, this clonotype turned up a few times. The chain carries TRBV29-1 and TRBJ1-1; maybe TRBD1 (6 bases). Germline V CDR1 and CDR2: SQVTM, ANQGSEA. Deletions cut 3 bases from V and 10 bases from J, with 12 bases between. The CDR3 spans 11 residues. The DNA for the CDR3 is TGCAGCGTTGATAGGGGGGGAGGAGCTTTCTTT. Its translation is CSVDRGGGAFF.

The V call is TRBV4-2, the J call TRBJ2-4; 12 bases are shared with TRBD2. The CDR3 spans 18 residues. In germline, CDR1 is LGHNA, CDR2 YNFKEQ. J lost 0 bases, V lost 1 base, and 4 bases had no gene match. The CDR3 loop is CASSQAQGLAGAKNIQYF. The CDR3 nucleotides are TGTGCCAGCAGCCAAGCCCAGGGACTAGCGGGAGCCAAAAACATTCAGTACTTC.

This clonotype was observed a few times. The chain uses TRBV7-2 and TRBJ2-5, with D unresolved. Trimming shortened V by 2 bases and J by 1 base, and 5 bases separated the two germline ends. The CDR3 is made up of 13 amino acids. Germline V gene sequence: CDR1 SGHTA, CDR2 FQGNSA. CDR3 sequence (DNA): TGTGCCAGCAGCTTATCGATCCAAGAGACCCAGTACTTC. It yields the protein CASSLSIQETQYF.

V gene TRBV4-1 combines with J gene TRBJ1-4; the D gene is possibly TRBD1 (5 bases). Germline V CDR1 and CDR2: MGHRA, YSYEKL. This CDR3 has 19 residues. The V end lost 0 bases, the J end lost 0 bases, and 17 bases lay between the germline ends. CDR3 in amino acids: CASSQDGDPSMTTNEKLFF. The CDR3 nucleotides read TGCGCCAGCAGCCAAGATGGGGACCCCAGTATGACAACTAATGAAAAACTGTTTTTT.

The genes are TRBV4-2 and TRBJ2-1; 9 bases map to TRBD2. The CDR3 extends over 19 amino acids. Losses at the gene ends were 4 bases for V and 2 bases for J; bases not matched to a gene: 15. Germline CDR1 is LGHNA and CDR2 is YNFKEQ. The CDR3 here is CASSLPLEAAGGPYNEQFF. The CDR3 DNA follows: TGTGCCAGCAGCCTTCCCCTAGAGGCAGCGGGAGGACCCTACAATGAGCAGTTCTTC.

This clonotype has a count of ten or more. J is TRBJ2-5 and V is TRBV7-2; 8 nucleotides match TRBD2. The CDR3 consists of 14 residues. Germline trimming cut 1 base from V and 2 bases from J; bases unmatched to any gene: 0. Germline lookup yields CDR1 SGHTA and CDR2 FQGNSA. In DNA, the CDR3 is TGTGCCAGCAGCTTAGAGCGGGGGCAAGAGACCCAGTACTTC. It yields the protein CASSLERGQETQYF. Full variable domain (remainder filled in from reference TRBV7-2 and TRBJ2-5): GAGVSQSPSNKVTEKGKDVELRCDPISGHTALYWYRQSLGQGLEFLIYFQGNSAPDKSGLPSDRFSAERTGGSVSTLTIQRTQQEDSAVYLCASSLERGQETQYFGPGTRLLVL.

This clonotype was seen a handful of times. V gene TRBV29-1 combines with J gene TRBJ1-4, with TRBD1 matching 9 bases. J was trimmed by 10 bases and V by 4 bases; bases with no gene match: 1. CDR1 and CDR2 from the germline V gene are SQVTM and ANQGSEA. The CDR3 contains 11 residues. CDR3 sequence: CSVGQGVKLFF. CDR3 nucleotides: TGCAGCGTTGGACAGGGGGTAAAACTGTTTTTT.